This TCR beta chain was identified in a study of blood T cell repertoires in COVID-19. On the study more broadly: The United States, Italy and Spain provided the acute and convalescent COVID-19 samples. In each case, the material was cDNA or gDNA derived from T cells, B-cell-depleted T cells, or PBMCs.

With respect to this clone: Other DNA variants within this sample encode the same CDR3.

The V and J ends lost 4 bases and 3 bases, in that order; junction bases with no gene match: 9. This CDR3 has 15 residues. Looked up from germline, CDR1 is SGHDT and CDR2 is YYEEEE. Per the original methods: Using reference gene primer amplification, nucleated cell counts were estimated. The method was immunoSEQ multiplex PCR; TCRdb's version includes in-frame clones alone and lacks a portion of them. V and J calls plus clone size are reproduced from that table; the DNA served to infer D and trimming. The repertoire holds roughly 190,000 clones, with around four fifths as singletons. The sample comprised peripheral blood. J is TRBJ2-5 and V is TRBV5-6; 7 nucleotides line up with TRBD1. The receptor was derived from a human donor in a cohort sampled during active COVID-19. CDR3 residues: CASSRTRQGKETQYF. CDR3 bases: TGTGCCAGCAGCCGCACTCGACAGGGAAAAGAGACCCAGTACTTC.